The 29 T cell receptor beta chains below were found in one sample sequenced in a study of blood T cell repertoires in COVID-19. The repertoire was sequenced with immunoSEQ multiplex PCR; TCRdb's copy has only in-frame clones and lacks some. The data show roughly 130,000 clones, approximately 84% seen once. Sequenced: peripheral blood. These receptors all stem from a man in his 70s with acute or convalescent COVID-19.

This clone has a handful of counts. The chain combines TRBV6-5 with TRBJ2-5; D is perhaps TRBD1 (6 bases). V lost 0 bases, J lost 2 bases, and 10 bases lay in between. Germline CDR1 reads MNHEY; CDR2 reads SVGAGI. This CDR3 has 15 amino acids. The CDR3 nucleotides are TGTGCCAGCAGTTACTCTCCCGACAGGCAAGAGACCCAGTACTTC. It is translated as CASSYSPDRQETQYF.

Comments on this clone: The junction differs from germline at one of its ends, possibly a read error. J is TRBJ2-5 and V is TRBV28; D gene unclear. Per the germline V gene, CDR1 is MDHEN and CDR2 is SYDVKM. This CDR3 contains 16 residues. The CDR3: CASSLYGVAAQETQYF. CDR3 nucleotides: TGTGCCAGTAGTTTATACGGCGTCGCGGCTCAAGAGACCCAGTACTTC.

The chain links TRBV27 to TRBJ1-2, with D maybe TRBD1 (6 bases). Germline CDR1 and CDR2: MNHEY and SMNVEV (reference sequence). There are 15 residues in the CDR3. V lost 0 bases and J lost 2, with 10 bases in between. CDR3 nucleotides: TGTGCCAGCAGTTTATCCGCAAGGGGGAACTATGGCTACACCTTC. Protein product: CASSLSARGNYGYTF.

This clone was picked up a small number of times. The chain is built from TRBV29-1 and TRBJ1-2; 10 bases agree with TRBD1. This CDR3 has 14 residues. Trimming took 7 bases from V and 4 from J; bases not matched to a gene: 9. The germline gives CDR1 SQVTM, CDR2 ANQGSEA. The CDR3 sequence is CSAVTGTGAYGYTF. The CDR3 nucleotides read TGCAGCGCAGTAACCGGGACAGGGGCCTATGGCTACACCTTC.

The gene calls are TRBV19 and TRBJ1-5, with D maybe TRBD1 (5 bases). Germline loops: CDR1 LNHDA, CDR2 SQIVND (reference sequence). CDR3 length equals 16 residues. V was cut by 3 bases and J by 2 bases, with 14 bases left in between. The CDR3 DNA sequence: TGTGCCAGTAGTATTGCCCCAGGGTTGGGCAATCAGCCCCAGCATTTT. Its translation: CASSIAPGLGNQPQHF.

The CDR3 coding sequence is TGTGCCAGCAGCCGGCAGCACCTAGACAATGAGCAGTTCTTC. Protein sequence: CASSRQHLDNEQFF. The chain is built from TRBV3-1 (or the pseudogene TRBV3-2) and TRBJ2-1, with D uncertain. Trimming cost V 4 bases and J 5 bases, with 12 bases left between them. Germline-derived CDR1 and CDR2 are LGHDT and YNNKEL (reference sequence). This CDR3 contains 14 residues.

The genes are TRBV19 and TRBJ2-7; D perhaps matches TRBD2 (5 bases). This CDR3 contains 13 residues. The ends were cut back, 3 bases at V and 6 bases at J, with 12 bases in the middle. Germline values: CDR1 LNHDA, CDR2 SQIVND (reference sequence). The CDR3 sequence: CASSIGRDREQYF. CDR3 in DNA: TGTGCCAGTAGTATCGGACGGGATCGCGAGCAGTACTTC.

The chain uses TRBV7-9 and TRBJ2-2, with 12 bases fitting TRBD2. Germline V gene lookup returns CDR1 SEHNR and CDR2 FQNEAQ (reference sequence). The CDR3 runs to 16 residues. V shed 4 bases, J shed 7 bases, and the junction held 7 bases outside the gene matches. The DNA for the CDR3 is TGTGCCAGCAGCTCGACCCCTAGCGGGGGGGTCGGGGAGCTGTTTTTT. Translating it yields CASSSTPSGGVGELFF.

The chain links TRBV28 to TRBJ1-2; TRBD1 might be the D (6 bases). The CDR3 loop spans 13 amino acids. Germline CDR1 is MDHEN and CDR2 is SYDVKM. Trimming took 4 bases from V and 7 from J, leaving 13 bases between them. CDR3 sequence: CASSSQGPSGYTF. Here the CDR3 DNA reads TGTGCCAGCAGTTCACAGGGCCCCTCTGGCTACACCTTC.

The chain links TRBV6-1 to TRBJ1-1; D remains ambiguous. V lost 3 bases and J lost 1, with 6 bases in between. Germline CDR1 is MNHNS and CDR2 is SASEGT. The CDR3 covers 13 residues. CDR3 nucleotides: TGTGCCAGCAGTGAGCAGGCGAACACTGAAGCTTTCTTT. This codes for CASSEQANTEAFF.

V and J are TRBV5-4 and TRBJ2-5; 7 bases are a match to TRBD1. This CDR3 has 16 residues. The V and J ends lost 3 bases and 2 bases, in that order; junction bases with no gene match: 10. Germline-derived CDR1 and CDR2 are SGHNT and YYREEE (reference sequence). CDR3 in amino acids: CASSSMTGTEQETQYF. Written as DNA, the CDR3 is TGTGCCAGCAGCTCGATGACCGGGACAGAACAAGAGACCCAGTACTTC.

The CDR3 spells CASSYSGQSFGNTIYF. As DNA, the CDR3 is TGTGCCAGCAGTTACTCGGGACAGAGCTTTGGAAACACCATATATTTT. The chain combines TRBV6-5 with TRBJ1-3; 7 bases align to TRBD1. Germline V gene sequence: CDR1 MNHEY, CDR2 SVGAGI. The CDR3 length is 16 residues. Trimming took 0 bases from V and 3 from J; bases not matched to a gene: 5.

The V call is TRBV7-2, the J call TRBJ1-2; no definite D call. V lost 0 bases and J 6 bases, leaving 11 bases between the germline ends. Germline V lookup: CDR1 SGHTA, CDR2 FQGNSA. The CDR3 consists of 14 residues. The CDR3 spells CASSLARSSNGYTF. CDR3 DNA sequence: TGTGCCAGCAGCTTAGCGCGCTCCTCAAATGGCTACACCTTC.

The CDR3 sequence: CASSSEGAKTQYF. DNA of the CDR3: TGCGCCAGCAGCTCGGAGGGGGCAAAGACCCAGTACTTC. The rearrangement joins TRBV5-1 to TRBJ2-5; D perhaps matches TRBD1 (7 bases). The V end lost 3 bases, the J end lost 6 bases, and 12 bases lay between the germline ends. CDR1 SGHRS and CDR2 YFSETQ come from the germline V gene. This CDR3 comprises 13 residues. Drawing the rest from reference TRBV5-1 and TRBJ2-5, the complete variable domain is KAGVTQTPRYLIKTRGQQVTLSCSPISGHRSVSWYQQTPGQGLQFLFEYFSETQRNKGNFPGRFSGRQFSNSRSEMNVSTLELGDSALYLCASSSEGAKTQYFGPGTRLLVL.

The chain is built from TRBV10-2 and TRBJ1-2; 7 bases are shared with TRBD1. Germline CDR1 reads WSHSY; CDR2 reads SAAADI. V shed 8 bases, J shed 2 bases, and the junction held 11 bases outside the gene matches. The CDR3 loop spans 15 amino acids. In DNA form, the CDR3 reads TGCGCCAGCGCGACAGGGATTGCCGGGAACTATGGCTACACCTTC. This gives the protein CASATGIAGNYGYTF.

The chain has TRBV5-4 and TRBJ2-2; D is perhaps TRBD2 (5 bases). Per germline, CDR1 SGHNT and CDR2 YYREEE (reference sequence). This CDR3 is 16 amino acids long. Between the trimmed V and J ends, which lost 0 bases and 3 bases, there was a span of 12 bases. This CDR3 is CASSLVSGGDTGELFF. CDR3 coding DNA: TGTGCCAGCAGCTTGGTCAGCGGTGGAGACACCGGGGAGCTGTTTTTT.

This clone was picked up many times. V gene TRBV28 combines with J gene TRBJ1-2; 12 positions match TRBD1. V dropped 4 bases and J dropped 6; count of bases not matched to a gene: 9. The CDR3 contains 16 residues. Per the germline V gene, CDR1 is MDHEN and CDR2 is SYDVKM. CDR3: CASSSFRDRGQNGYTF. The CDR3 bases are TGTGCCAGCAGTTCCTTCAGGGACAGGGGGCAAAATGGCTACACCTTC.

This CDR3 is CASSPQGQAQNTEAFF. The CDR3 DNA follows: TGCGCCAGCAGTCCACAGGGACAGGCACAAAACACTGAAGCTTTCTTT. This chain joins TRBV10-1 and TRBJ1-1; TRBD1 agrees at 8 bases. The V and J ends lost 5 bases and 2 bases, in that order; junction bases with no gene match: 10. The V gene's germline CDR1 is WNHNN and CDR2 SYGVQD (reference sequence). The CDR3 is 16 residues long.

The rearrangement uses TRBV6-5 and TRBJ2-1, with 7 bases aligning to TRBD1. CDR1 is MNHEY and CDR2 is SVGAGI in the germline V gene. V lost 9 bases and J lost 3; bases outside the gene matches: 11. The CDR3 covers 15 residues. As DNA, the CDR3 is TGTGCCAGTTTCTCCGGGACAGTGGTCTACAATGAGCAGTTCTTC. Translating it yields CASFSGTVVYNEQFF.

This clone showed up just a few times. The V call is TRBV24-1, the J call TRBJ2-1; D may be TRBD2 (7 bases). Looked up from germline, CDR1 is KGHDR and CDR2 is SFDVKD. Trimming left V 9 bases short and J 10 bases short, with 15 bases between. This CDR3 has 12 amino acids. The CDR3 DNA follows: TGTGCCACCGCCGGGGGGCATCGAGAGCAGTTCTTC. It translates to CATAGGHREQFF.

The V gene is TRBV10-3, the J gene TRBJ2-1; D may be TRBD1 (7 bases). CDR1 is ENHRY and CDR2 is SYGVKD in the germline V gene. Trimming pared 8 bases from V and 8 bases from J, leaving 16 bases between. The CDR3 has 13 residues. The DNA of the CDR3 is TGTGCCATCCGGCAGGGGGGTTCGGATGAGCAGTTCTTC. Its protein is CAIRQGGSDEQFF.

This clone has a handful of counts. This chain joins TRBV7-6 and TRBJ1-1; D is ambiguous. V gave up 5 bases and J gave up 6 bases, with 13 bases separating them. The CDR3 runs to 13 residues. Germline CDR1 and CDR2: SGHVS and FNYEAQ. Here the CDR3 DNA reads TGTGCCAGCAGCCTCCCCCCTAACCCTGAAGCTTTCTTT. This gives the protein CASSLPPNPEAFF.

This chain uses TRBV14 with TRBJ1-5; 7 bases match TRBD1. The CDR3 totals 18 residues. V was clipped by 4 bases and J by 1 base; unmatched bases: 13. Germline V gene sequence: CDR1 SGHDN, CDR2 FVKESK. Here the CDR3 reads CASSLYGDSEKSNQPQHF. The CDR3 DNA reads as TGTGCCAGCAGCCTTTATGGGGACAGCGAGAAGAGCAATCAGCCCCAGCATTTT.

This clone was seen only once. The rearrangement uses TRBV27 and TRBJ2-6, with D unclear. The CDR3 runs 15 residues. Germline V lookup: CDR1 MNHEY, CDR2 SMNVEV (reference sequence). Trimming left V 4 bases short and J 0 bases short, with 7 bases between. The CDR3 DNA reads TGTGCCAGCAGTTATCTGAGCTCTGGGGCCAACGTCCTGACTTTC. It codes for CASSYLSSGANVLTF. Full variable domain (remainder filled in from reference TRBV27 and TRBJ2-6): EAQVTQNPRYLITVTGKKLTVTCSQNMNHEYMSWYRQDPGLGLRQIYYSMNVEVTDKGDVPEGYKVSRKEKRNFPLILESPSPNQTSLYFCASSYLSSGANVLTFGAGSRLTVL.

The CDR3 coding sequence is TGTGCCAGCAGTGAACCGGGGGGGATCGACGAGCAGTACTTC. Protein: CASSEPGGIDEQYF. The rearrangement links TRBV2 to TRBJ2-7; 8 bases agree with TRBD2. Germline lookup yields CDR1 SNHLY and CDR2 FYNNEI. The junction had 5 bases not matched to a gene; V was cut back by 2 bases and J by 5 bases. CDR3 size: 14 residues. The full variable domain, rest sourced from reference TRBV2 and TRBJ2-7, is EPEVTQTPSHQVTQMGQEVILRCVPISNHLYFYWYRQILGQKVEFLVSFYNNEISEKSEIFDDQFSVERPDGSNFTLKIRSTKLEDSAMYFCASSEPGGIDEQYFGPGTRLTVT.

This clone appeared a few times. The CDR3: CASSVGRTGGFTDTQYF. In nucleotides, the CDR3 is TGTGCCAGCAGCGTAGGGCGGACAGGGGGTTTTACAGATACGCAGTATTTT. This chain uses TRBV9 with TRBJ2-3; 10 bases match TRBD1. V gave up 0 bases and J gave up 3 bases; unmatched junction bases: 7. The CDR3 covers 17 residues. The germline CDR1 and CDR2 sequences are SGDLS and YYNGEE.

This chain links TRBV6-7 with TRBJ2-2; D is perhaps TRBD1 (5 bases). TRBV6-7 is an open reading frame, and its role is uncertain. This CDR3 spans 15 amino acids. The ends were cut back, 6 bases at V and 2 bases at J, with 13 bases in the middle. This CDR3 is CASRLFDSNTGELFF. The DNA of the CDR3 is TGTGCCAGCAGACTATTCGACAGTAACACCGGGGAGCTGTTTTTT.

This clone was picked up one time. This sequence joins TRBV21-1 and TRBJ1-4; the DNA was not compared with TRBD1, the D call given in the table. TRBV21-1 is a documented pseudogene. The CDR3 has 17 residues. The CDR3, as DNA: TGTGCCAGCAGCCCCCCAGGACACACCACCGCTAATGAAAAACTGTTTTTT. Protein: CASSPPGHTTANEKLFF.

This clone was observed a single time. The CDR3 spells CASSIRTGSNTEAFF. In DNA, the CDR3 is TGTGCCAGCAGCATCAGGACAGGGTCGAACACTGAAGCTTTCTTT. The chain joins TRBV11-2 to TRBJ1-1; 8 bases fit TRBD1. Germline trimming cut 5 bases from V and 1 base from J; bases unmatched to any gene: 6. The CDR3 loop spans 15 amino acids. Germline lookup yields CDR1 SGHAT and CDR2 FQNNGV.